This record looks at one T cell receptor (beta chain) sequence and its context. Its antigen is undetermined. This PCR relied on a set of 60 Vbeta primers and 13 Jbeta primers. Only in-frame clones appear in the TCRdb table, and some are missing; sequencing was by immunoSEQ multiplex PCR. This sample has 150,000 to 200,000 clones, with 82% found just once. The sample belongs to a study of cytomegalovirus exposure and HLA in healthy donors. Study summary: Earlier findings included roughly 120 million unique TCR beta sequences obtained from about 180 million T cells.

CDR3 length equals 15 residues. The germline V gene encodes CDR1 MGHRA and CDR2 YSYEKL. V gave up 4 bases and J gave up 5 bases, with 15 bases separating them. As for the donors, each was a healthy bone marrow donor. Study results and caveats: The majority of TCR sequences were rare, yet some public TCRs appeared in many donors.

Sequencing was done on a sample of PBMCs. The sequence was collected from a male donor in good health and CMV-seronegative. The V gene is TRBV4-1, the J gene TRBJ1-5; D might be TRBD1 (5 bases). CDR3 protein: CASSPDRLGHQPQHF. CDR3 coding DNA: TGCGCCAGCAGCCCTGACCGCTTGGGGCATCAGCCCCAGCATTTT.